This entry describes one T cell receptor (beta chain). Its antigen is unidentified. CDR3 size: 15 residues. Germline CDR1 reads SGHRS; CDR2 reads YFSETQ. The V gene lost 1 base and the J gene lost 5 bases, with 12 bases spanning the gap. The entry originates in a study of a mutant IDH1 vaccine in newly diagnosed glioma. About the research overall: Vaccines were first given 4-6 weeks after radiotherapy alone, or with temozolomide cycles. Treated patients had a mean age of about 37 years and a sex split that was roughly 60% male and 37.5% female. Visit V12 happened at week 35; visit V13 happened at week 47.

TCRdb keeps only in-frame clones here, not all; method: immunoSEQ multiplex PCR. This sample has almost 95,000 clones; roughly 90% occur once, and the top ten carry 0.75% to 0.95%. Time point: week 47, end of study. Doses of 300 ug of mutant IDH1 20-mer peptide were given with topical imiquimod. New astrocytomas of WHO grade 3 or 4 that were IDH1-mutant and ATRX-lost were found in the donors. This clonotype was obtained from a woman aged 45-65 years with glioma. The genes are TRBV5-1 and TRBJ2-2; D is unresolved. Sequencing was performed on PBMCs, taken from a glioma patient whose treatment included an IDH1 peptide vaccine. CDR3 nucleotides: TGCGCCAGCAGCTTGATTACCATGGGAACCGGGGAGCTGTTTTTT. It yields the protein CASSLITMGTGELFF.